The source of this T cell receptor (beta chain) is a study of T cell repertoires in cytomegalovirus infection. V gave up 1 base and J gave up 3 bases, with 4 bases separating them. Looked up from germline, CDR1 is MGHRA and CDR2 is YSYEKL. This CDR3 has 13 amino acids. Each CDR3 protein gets one entry after TCRdb re-called the reads with MiXCR. The sample holds hundreds of thousands of distinct CDR3 sequences, less than 25% seen once. This clonotype was found a few times. Sequenced input: CD8+ T cells from PBMCs. This sequence originates from a human donor in good health (CMV status not recorded). Some clones in this sample may be carry-over from other donors' samples. The chain links TRBV4-1 to TRBJ1-5; no firm D call. This CDR3 is CASSQGFNQPQHF. As DNA, the CDR3 is TGCGCCAGCAGCCAAGGATTCAATCAGCCCCAGCATTTT.